This T cell receptor beta chain was captured by sequencing in a study of identical twins. Study-level findings and limits: For cord blood, abundant beta clonotypes had fewer insertions, unlike memory repertoires, which showed none.

This clonotype was counted a few times. The antigen remains unidentified. CDR1 is SQVTM, CDR2 ANQGSEA, per germline. Losses at the gene ends were 3 bases for V and 7 bases for J; bases not matched to a gene: 5. CDR3 length equals 12 residues. TCRdb fed the 5' RACE reads into MiXCR, producing one record per CDR3 protein. This table holds some 250,000 distinct CDR3 sequences, 10% to 15% found once. This sample was shared with a second study, whose subject was yellow fever vaccine responses in identical twins.

Sequencing was done on a sample of memory (CD45RO+) T cells sorted from blood. The gene calls are TRBV29-1 and TRBJ1-2, with 7 bases fitting TRBD1. This clonotype was obtained from a woman under 30 in good health. The CDR3 protein is CSVDLTGVGYTF. CDR3 sequence (DNA): TGCAGCGTTGACCTCACAGGGGTTGGCTACACCTTC.